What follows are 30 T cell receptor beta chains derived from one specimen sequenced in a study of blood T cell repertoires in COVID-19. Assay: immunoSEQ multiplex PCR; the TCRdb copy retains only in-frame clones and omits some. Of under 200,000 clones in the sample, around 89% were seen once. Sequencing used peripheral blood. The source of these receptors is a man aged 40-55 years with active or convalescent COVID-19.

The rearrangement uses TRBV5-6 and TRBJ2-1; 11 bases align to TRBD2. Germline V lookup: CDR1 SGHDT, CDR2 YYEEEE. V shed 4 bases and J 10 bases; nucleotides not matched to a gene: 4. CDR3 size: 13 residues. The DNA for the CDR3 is TGTGCCAGCAGCGTAGCGGGGGGGGGCGAGCAGTTCTTC. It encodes CASSVAGGGEQFF.

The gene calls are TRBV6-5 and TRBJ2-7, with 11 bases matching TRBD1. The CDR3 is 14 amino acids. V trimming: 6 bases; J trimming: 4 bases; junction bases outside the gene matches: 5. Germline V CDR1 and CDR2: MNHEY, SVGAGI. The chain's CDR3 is CASSSGTGGYEQYF. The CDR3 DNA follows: TGTGCCAGCAGCTCCGGGACAGGGGGGTACGAGCAGTACTTC.

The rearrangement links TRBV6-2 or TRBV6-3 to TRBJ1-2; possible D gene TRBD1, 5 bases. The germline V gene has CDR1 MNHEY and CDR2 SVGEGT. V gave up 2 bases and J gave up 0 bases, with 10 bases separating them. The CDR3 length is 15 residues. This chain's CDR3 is CASSYGTMSNYGYTF. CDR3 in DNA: TGTGCCAGCAGTTACGGGACTATGTCTAACTATGGCTACACCTTC.

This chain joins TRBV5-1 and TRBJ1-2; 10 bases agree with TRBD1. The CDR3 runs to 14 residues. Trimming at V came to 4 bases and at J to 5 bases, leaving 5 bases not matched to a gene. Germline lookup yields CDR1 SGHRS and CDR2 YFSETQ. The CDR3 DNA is TGCGCCAGCAGCACGGGACAGGGGAAGTATGGCTACACCTTC. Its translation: CASSTGQGKYGYTF.

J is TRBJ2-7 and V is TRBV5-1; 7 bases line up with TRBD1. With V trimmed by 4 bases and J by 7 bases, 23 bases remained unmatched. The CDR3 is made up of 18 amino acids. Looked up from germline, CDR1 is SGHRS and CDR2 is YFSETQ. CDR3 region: CASSPVPRTRQARGEQYF. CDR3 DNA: TGCGCCAGCAGCCCGGTGCCGCGGACGCGACAAGCCAGGGGGGAGCAGTACTTC. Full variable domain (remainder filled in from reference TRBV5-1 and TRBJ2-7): KAGVTQTPRYLIKTRGQQVTLSCSPISGHRSVSWYQQTPGQGLQFLFEYFSETQRNKGNFPGRFSGRQFSNSRSEMNVSTLELGDSALYLCASSPVPRTRQARGEQYFGPGTRLTVT.

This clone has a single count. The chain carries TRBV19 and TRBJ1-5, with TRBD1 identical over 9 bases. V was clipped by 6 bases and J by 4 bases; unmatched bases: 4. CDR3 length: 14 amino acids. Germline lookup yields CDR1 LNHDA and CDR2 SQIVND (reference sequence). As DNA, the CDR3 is TGTGCCAGTAGAGAGGACAGGGGTAATCAGCCCCAGCATTTT. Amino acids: CASREDRGNQPQHF. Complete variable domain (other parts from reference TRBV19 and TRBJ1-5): DGGITQSPKYLFRKEGQNVTLSCEQNLNHDAMYWYRQDPGQGLRLIYYSQIVNDFQKGDIAEGYSVSREKKESFPLTVTSAQKNPTAFYLCASREDRGNQPQHFGDGTRLSIL.

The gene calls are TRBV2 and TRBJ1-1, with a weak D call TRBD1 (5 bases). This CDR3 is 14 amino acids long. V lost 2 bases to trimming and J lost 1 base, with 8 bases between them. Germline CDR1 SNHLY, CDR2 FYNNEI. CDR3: CASSETGPNTEAFF. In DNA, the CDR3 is TGTGCCAGCAGTGAAACAGGCCCGAACACTGAAGCTTTCTTT. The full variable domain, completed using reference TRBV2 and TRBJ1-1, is EPEVTQTPSHQVTQMGQEVILRCVPISNHLYFYWYRQILGQKVEFLVSFYNNEISEKSEIFDDQFSVERPDGSNFTLKIRSTKLEDSAMYFCASSETGPNTEAFFGQGTRLTVV.

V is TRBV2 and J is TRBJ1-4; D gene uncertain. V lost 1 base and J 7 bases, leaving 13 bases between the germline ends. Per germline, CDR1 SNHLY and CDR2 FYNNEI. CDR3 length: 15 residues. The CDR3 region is CASSEGGGPSEKLFF. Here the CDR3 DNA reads TGTGCCAGCAGTGAAGGGGGAGGGCCAAGTGAAAAACTGTTTTTT.

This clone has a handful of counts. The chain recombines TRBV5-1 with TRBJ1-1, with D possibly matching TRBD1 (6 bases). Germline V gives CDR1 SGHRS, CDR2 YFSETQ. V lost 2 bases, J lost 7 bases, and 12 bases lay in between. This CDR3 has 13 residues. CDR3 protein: CASSFTQGIEAFF. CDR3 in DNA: TGCGCCAGCAGCTTTACACAGGGCATTGAAGCTTTCTTT.

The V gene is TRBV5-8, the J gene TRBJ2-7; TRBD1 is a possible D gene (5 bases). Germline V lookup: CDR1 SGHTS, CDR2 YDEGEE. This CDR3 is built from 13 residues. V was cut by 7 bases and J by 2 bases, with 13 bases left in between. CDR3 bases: TGTGCCAGCGGGTGGGGCCAAACCTACGAGCAGTACTTC. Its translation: CASGWGQTYEQYF.

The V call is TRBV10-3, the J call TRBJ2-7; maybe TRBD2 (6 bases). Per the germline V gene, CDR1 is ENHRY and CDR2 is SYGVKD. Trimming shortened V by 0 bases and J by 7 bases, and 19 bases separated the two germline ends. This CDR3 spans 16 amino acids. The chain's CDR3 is CAISESGGRGKEEQYF. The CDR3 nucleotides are TGTGCCATCAGTGAGTCGGGGGGTAGAGGAAAGGAGGAGCAGTACTTC.

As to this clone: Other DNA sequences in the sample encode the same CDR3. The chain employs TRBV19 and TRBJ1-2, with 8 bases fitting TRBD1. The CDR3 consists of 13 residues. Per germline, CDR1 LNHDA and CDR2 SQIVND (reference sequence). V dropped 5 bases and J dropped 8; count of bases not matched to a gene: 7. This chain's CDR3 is CASSPGQGRGYTF. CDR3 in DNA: TGTGCCAGTAGTCCCGGACAGGGAAGGGGCTACACCTTC.

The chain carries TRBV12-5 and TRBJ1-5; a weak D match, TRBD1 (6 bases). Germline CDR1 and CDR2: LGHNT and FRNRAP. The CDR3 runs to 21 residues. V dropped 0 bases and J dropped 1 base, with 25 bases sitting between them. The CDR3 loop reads CASGLVIAGQIFSMSNQPQHF. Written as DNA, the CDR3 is TGTGCTAGTGGTTTGGTGATTGCAGGACAGATATTTAGTATGAGCAATCAGCCCCAGCATTTT.

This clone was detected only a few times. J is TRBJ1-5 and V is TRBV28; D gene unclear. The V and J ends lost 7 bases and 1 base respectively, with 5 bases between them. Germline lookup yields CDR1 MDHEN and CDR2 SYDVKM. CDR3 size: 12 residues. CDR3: CASNGSNQPQHF. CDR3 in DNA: TGTGCCAGCAACGGGAGCAATCAGCCCCAGCATTTT.

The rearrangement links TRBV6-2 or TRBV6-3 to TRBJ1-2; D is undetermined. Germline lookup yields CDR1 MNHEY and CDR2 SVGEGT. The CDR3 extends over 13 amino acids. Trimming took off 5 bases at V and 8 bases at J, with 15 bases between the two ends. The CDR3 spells CASSTTTRGGYTF. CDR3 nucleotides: TGTGCCAGCAGTACCACTACCAGAGGCGGCTACACCTTC.

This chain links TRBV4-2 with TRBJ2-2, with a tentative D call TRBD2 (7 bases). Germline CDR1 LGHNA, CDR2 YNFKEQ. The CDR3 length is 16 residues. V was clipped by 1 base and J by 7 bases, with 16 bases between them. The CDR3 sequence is CASSQGSGGPLGELFF. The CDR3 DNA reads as TGTGCCAGCAGCCAAGGGTCGGGGGGCCCACTCGGGGAGCTGTTTTTT.

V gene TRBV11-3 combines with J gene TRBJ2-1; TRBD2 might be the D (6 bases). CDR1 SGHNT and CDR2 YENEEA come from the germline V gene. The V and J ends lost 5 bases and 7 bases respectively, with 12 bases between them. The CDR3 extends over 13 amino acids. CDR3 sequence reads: CASSRDFDNEQFF. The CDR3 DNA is TGTGCCAGCAGCCGGGACTTTGATAATGAGCAGTTCTTC.

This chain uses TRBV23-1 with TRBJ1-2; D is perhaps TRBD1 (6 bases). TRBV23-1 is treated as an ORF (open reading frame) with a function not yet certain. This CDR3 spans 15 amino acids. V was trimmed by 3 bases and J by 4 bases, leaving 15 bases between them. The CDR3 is CASSHPAGTRYGYTF. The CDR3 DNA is TGCGCCAGCAGTCACCCCGCCGGGACACGCTATGGCTACACCTTC.

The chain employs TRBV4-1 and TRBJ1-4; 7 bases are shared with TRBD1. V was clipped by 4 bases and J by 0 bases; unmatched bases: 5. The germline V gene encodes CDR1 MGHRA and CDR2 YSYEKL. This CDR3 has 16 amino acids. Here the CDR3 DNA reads TGCGCCAGCAGCCTAGGACAGGCCGCAACTAATGAAAAACTGTTTTTT. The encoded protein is CASSLGQAATNEKLFF.

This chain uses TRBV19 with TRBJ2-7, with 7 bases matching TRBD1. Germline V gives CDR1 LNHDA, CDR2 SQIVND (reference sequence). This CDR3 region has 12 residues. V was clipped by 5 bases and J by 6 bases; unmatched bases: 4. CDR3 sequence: CASSSWDSEQYF. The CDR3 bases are TGTGCCAGTAGTTCTTGGGACAGCGAGCAGTACTTC.

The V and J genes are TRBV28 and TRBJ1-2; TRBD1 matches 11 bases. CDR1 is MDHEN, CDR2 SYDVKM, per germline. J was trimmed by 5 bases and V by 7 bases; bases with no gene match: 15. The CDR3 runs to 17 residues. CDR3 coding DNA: TGTGCCAGCACCCCATATAGCGGGACAGGGGGGATATATGGCTACACCTTC. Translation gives CASTPYSGTGGIYGYTF.

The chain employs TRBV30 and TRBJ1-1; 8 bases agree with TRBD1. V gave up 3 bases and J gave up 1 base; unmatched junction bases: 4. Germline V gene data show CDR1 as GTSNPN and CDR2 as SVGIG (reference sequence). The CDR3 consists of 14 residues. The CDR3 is CAWRFQGANTEAFF. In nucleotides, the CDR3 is TGTGCCTGGAGATTCCAGGGGGCGAACACTGAAGCTTTCTTT.

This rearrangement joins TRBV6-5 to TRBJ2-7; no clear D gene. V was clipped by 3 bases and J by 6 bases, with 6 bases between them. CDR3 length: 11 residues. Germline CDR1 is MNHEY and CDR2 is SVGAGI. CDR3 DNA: TGTGCCAGCAGTTATCAGCGCGAGCAGTACTTC. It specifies CASSYQREQYF.

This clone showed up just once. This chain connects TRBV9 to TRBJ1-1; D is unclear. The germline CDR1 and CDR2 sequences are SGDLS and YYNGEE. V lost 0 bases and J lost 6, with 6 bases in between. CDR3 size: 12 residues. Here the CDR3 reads CASSVATSEAFF. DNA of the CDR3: TGTGCCAGCAGCGTAGCGACATCTGAAGCTTTCTTT.

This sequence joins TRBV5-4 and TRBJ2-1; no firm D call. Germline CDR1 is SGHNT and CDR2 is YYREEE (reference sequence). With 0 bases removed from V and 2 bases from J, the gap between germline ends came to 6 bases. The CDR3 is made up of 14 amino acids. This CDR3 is CASSLAETYNEQFF. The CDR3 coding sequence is TGTGCCAGCAGCTTGGCCGAGACCTACAATGAGCAGTTCTTC.

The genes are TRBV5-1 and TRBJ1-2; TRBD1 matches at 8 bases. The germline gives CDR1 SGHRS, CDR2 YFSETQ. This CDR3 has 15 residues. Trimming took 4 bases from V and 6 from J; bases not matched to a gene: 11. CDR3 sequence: CASSQGQEQIHGYTF. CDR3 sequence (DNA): TGCGCCAGCAGCCAGGGACAGGAGCAAATTCATGGCTACACCTTC.

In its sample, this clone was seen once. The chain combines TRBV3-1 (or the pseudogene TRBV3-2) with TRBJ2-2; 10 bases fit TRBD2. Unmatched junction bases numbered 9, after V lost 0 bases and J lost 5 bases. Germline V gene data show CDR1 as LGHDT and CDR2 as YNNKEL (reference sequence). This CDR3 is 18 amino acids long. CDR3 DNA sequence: TGTGCCAGCAGCCAAGAGGGATTCCTAGCGGGGGAAACCGGGGAGCTGTTTTTT. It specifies CASSQEGFLAGETGELFF.

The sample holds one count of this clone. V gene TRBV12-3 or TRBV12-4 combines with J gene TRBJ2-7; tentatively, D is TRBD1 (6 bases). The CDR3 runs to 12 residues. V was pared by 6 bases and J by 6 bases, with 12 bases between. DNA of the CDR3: TGTGCCAGCAGCTGGGGGCCTCGCGAGCAGTACTTC. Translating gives CASSWGPREQYF.

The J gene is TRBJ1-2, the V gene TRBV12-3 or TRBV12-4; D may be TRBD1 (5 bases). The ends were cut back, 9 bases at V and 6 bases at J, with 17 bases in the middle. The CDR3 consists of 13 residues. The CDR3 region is CASSGGFIDGYTF. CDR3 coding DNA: TGTGCCAGTTCGGGGGGGTTTATCGATGGCTACACCTTC.

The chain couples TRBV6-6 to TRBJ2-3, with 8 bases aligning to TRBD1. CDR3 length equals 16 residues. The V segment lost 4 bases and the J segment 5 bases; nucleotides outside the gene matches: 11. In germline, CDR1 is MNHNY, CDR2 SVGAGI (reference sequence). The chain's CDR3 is CASSFQTGAGLDTQYF. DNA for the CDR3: TGTGCCAGCAGTTTCCAGACAGGGGCCGGTTTAGATACGCAGTATTTT.